This T cell receptor beta chain was captured in a study of molecular identifiers for immune sequencing clone quantification. Study outcomes and limitations: Clone sizes could be underestimated for highly expanded clones when identical TCR molecules share a barcode.

In the sort, naive CD8 T cells were defined as CD8+CD4-CCR7+CD45RA+. The germline gives CDR1 GTSNPN, CDR2 SVGIG (reference sequence). The V end lost 2 bases, the J end lost 7 bases, and 17 bases lay between the germline ends. The CDR3 has 14 amino acids. Comment on this clonotype: Antigen: not known.

One entry per CDR3 protein, called by TCRdb with MiXCR from the PCR reads. Found here are about 500,000 distinct CDR3 sequences, around 23% of them singletons; the top ten hold under 0.8%. This receptor was obtained from a human donor in good health. Some libraries in this study had Jurkat cell RNA spiked in. Sequencing was done on a sample of naive CD8+ T cells from blood, with Jurkat cell RNA spiked in. This sample's subset: FACS-sorted CD8+CD4-CCR7+CD45RA+ naive T cells. This chain connects TRBV30 to TRBJ1-1; D uncertain. CDR3 bases: TGTGCCTGGAGTCCCCTAGGACTAGGCCTTGAAGCTTTCTTT. Its protein is CAWSPLGLGLEAFF.